The source of this T cell receptor beta chain is a study of response to subunit inactivated influenza vaccine. V lost 2 bases, J lost 1 base, and 11 bases lay in between. Germline values: CDR1 MNHEY, CDR2 SVGEGT. The CDR3 has 15 amino acids. Concerning this clonotype itself: The antigen is unknown.

Findings and caveats of the study: Each seasonal influenza vaccination recruits few new T cells, the authors suggested.

In TCRdb, the RT-PCR reads were re-called with MiXCR into one record per CDR3 protein. Among 290,000 or so distinct CDR3 sequences listed, about 20% were seen once. The source is a man aged 45 to 75 who received an inactivated influenza vaccine. This chain joins TRBV6-2 or TRBV6-3 and TRBJ2-5; D is possibly TRBD1 (6 bases). This specimen was PBMCs from blood, taken 21 months after vaccination. CDR3 sequence (DNA): TGTGCCAGCAGTTACACCGAAGGGGGCCAAGAGACCCAGTACTTC. The encoded protein is CASSYTEGGQETQYF.